This T cell receptor (beta chain) was identified during a study of molecular identifiers for immune sequencing clone quantification. Study-level results: Amid roughly 1 million naive cells, spiked Jurkat TCR RNA from one cell was reportedly still detectable.

In its sample, this clonotype was seen a few times. The antigen remains undetermined. TCRdb analysed the PCR reads with MiXCR anew, one entry per CDR3 protein. This table holds nearly 650,000 distinct CDR3 sequences, 25% found once. Libraries of naive CD8 cells were prepared from about 20,000 to 1,000,000 sorted cells using 10%, 30% or 50% RNA. What was sequenced was naive CD8+ T cells from blood, with Jurkat cell RNA spiked in. As for subset: FACS-sorted CD8+CD4-CCR7+CD45RA+ naive T cells. The sequence derives from a human donor in good health. Some libraries in this study had Jurkat cell RNA spiked in.

CDR3: CAISGAGGPHEQYF. In DNA form, the CDR3 reads TGTGCCATCAGTGGGGCAGGGGGCCCCCACGAGCAGTACTTC. The chain is built from TRBV10-3 and TRBJ2-7, with 8 positions matching TRBD1. The germline V gene has CDR1 ENHRY and CDR2 SYGVKD. V gave up 4 bases and J gave up 5 bases; unmatched junction bases: 7. The CDR3 is 14 residues long.